These T cell receptor beta chains were read from a single sample in a study of T-cell memory formation after mild COVID-19. TCRdb processed the 5' RACE reads anew with MiXCR; each CDR3 protein has one entry. The table has about half a million distinct CDR3 sequences, 15% to 20% seen once. Sequenced input: PBMCs or a T cell subset sorted from them (not recorded which). These receptors came from an adult woman who had mild COVID-19 (a few samples of this study predate the infection). Cell type and time point are not known. Both conserved end residues are part of each CDR3. D genes are given only for firm matches. Size is omitted from some rows. Given values are once, few, many or a class for expanded clones.

length: 13; J: TRBJ1-5; size: -; D: -; V: TRBV6-1; CDR3: CAHGRGEDQPQHF; DNA: TGTGCCCACGGACGGGGAGAAGATCAGCCCCAGCATTTT
length: 19; J: TRBJ2-1; size: -; D: -; V: TRBV5-6; CDR3: CASSFMTQVDGPSYNEQFF; DNA: TGTGCCAGCAGCTTCATGACTCAGGTGGACGGCCCCTCCTACAATGAGCAGTTCTTC
length: 19; J: TRBJ2-6; size: -; D: -; V: TRBV5-1; CDR3: CAISWEAQVSSSGANVLTF; DNA: TGCGCCATCAGCTGGGAGGCCCAGGTTTCTAGCTCTGGGGCCAACGTCCTGACTTTC
length: 15; J: TRBJ2-1; size: few; D: TRBD2; V: TRBV12-3/TRBV12-4; CDR3: CASSPSSGRANEQFF; DNA: TGTGCCAGCAGTCCTTCTAGCGGGAGGGCCAATGAGCAGTTCTTC
length: 13; J: TRBJ2-7; size: many; D: -; V: TRBV5-6; CDR3: CASSLGLGYEQYF; DNA: TGTGCCAGCAGCTTGGGACTCGGCTACGAGCAGTACTTC
length: 13; J: TRBJ2-7; size: -; D: -; V: TRBV5-4; CDR3: CASGTDTKTEQYF; DNA: TGTGCCAGCGGGACGGACACAAAAACCGAGCAGTACTTC
length: 13; J: TRBJ1-2; size: -; D: -; V: TRBV29-1; CDR3: CSVVEGWDYGYTF; DNA: TGCAGCGTTGTCGAGGGGTGGGACTATGGCTACACCTTC
length: 13; J: TRBJ1-1; size: -; D: -; V: TRBV6-2/TRBV6-3; CDR3: CASIIGDHTEAFF; DNA: TGTGCCAGCATTATTGGGGATCACACTGAAGCTTTCTTT
length: 14; J: TRBJ1-2; size: -; D: TRBD1; V: TRBV5-4; CDR3: CASSLVGTGEGYTF; DNA: TGTGCCAGCAGCTTGGTTGGGACAGGGGAGGGCTACACCTTC
length: 15; J: TRBJ2-3; size: few; D: TRBD1; V: TRBV2; CDR3: CASSGQGLSTDTQYF; DNA: TGTGCCAGCAGTGGACAGGGGTTAAGCACAGATACGCAGTATTTT
length: 13; J: TRBJ1-2; size: -; D: -; V: TRBV20-1; CDR3: CSAPELGSYGYTF; DNA: TGCAGTGCCCCAGAGCTGGGTAGCTATGGCTACACCTTC
length: 17; J: TRBJ2-7; size: -; D: TRBD1; V: TRBV18; CDR3: CASSPLGTGGEAGEQYF; DNA: TGTGCCAGCTCACCACTCGGGACAGGGGGCGAAGCTGGCGAGCAGTACTTC
length: 15; J: TRBJ1-5; size: few; D: -; V: TRBV12-3/TRBV12-4; CDR3: CASTPGWVVGQPQHF; DNA: TGTGCCAGCACCCCCGGTTGGGTGGTCGGTCAGCCCCAGCATTTT
length: 15; J: TRBJ1-5; size: -; D: -; V: TRBV20-1; CDR3: CSARVEGVGNQPQHF; DNA: TGCAGTGCTAGAGTGGAGGGGGTAGGCAATCAGCCCCAGCATTTT
length: 13; J: TRBJ2-3; size: -; D: -; V: TRBV7-2; CDR3: CASSLVIADTQYF; DNA: TGTGCCAGCAGCTTAGTGATTGCGGATACGCAGTATTTT
length: 13; J: TRBJ2-1; size: few; D: TRBD2; V: TRBV5-1; CDR3: CASRAGGPDEQFF; DNA: TGCGCCAGCAGAGCGGGAGGGCCCGATGAGCAGTTCTTC
length: 13; J: TRBJ1-2; size: -; D: -; V: TRBV6-1; CDR3: CASSEQAGNGYTF; DNA: TGTGCCAGCAGTGAACAGGCAGGGAATGGCTACACCTTC
length: 14; J: TRBJ1-1; size: few; D: -; V: TRBV20-1; CDR3: CSARDFTANTEAFF; DNA: TGCAGTGCTAGAGATTTTACCGCGAACACTGAAGCTTTCTTT
length: 14; J: TRBJ1-5; size: -; D: -; V: TRBV6-6; CDR3: CASRAYRSNQPQHF; DNA: TGTGCCAGCAGGGCTTATAGGAGCAATCAGCCCCAGCATTTT
length: 15; J: TRBJ2-3; size: -; D: -; V: TRBV12-3/TRBV12-4; CDR3: CASSFWGTSTDTQYF; DNA: TGTGCCAGCAGTTTTTGGGGGACTAGCACAGATACGCAGTATTTT